This T cell receptor (beta chain) was sequenced in a study of Graves' ophthalmopathy and Graves' hyperthyroidism (dated by TCRdb to between 2018 and 2020). Concerning the study at large: Peripheral blood was collected at initial diagnosis, before any treatment. The study used TCR beta repertoire signatures to distinguish Graves' ophthalmopathy from Graves' hyperthyroidism and to predict progression to ophthalmopathy. In total, around 130 blood samples were TCR-sequenced: around 42 ophthalmopathy, some 72 hyperthyroidism and some 17 hyperthyroidism-to-ophthalmopathy patients. To explore V-J signatures that separate ophthalmopathy from hyperthyroidism, a discovery set of about a hundred patients was enrolled, consisting of approximately 44 with ophthalmopathy and some 56 with stable hyperthyroidism. An independent validation cohort comprised 18 hyperthyroidism patients and over 15 patients who later progressed from hyperthyroidism to ophthalmopathy. In over 5 hyperthyroidism patients, the T-cell repertoire of thyroid tissue was compared with the T-cell repertoire of blood. Once sampling was done, hyperthyroidism patients were given methimazole at a starting dose of 30 mg daily, while ophthalmopathy patients were given high-dose intravenous methylprednisolone.

This clonotype was detected only a few times. No antigen is known for it. The sample holds no much larger clone one base away, and base qualities are not on file. TCR beta CDR3 regions were amplified from RNA transcripts for repertoire sequencing. A first-round RT-PCR used HTBI primers with the Qiagen OneStep RT-PCR kit, followed by a second-round multiplex PCR, size selection and purification. Libraries were sequenced paired-end with 100 bp reads on an Illumina HiSeq2000. Under the source paper's analysis protocol: SOAPnuke was used to process the reads, removing any read that contained adapters or uncalled bases, had a mean Phred below 15, or lacked an exact match to the constant primer or identifier. COPE v1.2.5 was used to merge high-quality paired reads. Unique nucleotide sequences were defined as clonotypes and aligned to IMGT TRB V, D and J references using MiTCR v1.1. Only V-J combinations with frequency above 0.0001 were analysed, covering 99% to 99.2% of repertoires. A TCR clonal expansion and chaos score per V-J combination was defined as the ratio of F50 clonal expansion to chaos observed in the TCRdist matrix. Welch's t-statistics and random forest were used to reduce the features to roughly 14 V-J combinations, which were then used as input to a naive Bayes classifier. Thyroid-blood repertoire similarity was quantified with the Morisita-Horn index. Clones were called with MiXCR by TCRdb after fastp trimmed the public reads at Q25, and only in-frame beta chains were retained. Every distinct CDR3 protein forms one entry, paired with its most common genes and DNA. TCRdb's processing, not the authors', yielded these V and J calls. This sample holds 260,000 or so distinct CDR3 sequences; roughly 50% were observed only once. Over 40% of the sample is taken by the ten largest.

Ophthalmopathy patients had moderately to severely active disease, Clinical Activity Score of at least 3, NOSPECS grade of at least 4, and disease duration under 3 months. Anyone with other autoimmune diseases, uncontrolled infections, pregnancy or lactation was excluded from the study. Clinical symptoms, serum thyroxine, TRAb, thyroid ultrasound and orbital computed tomography were used for diagnosis. PBMCs were isolated from about 9 ml of fresh peripheral blood by Ficoll-Paque density gradient centrifugation. Trizol reagent was used to extract the total RNA, and its quality was then checked on an Agilent 2100 Bioanalyzer. The CDR3 covers 14 residues, taking in both the cysteine and the phenylalanine. Only the CDR3 portion is preserved as DNA: 42 bases, with reading frame beginning at the first base. At the junction V is shortened by 6 bases and J by 5 bases, with 16 bases in between. The germline V gene gives CDR1 as SNHLY and CDR2 as FYNNEI.

The investigation overall reported the following: In cross-validation, the 13-signature model distinguished ophthalmopathy from stable hyperthyroidism with approximately 88% sensitivity and around 82% specificity, and in the test set the corresponding values were roughly 80% and 76%. Most expanded thyroid clonotypes with frequency above 0.001 were also detected in blood, suggesting blood repertoires may reflect the thyroid immune response. No statistical method was used to predetermine the sample size, and group allocation was not hidden from the investigators. In validation, the model predicted ophthalmopathy progression with about 70% sensitivity and 72.22% specificity; 12 predicted patients were CT-confirmed with GO in a median of approximately 6.2 months.

This chain is built from TRBV2 and TRBJ2-5; the D gene is perhaps TRBD1 or TRBD2, each of them matching over 6 bases. The origin of this receptor is an adult man with Graves' ophthalmopathy. The source material was peripheral blood. Here is the DNA: TGTGCCAGCAGCCCATCGCAGGGGAGGGAGACCCAGTACTTC. This encodes CASSPSQGRETQYF.